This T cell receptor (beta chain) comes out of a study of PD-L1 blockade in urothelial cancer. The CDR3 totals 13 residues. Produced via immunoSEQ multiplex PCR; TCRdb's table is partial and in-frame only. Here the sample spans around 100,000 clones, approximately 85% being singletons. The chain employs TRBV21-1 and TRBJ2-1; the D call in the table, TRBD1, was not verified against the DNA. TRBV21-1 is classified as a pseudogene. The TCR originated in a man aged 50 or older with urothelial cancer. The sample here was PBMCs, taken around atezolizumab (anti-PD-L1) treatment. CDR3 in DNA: TGTGCCAGCAGCGCCGACAGGGACAATGAGCAGTTCTTC. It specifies CASSADRDNEQFF.